This passage covers 15 T cell receptor beta chains from one sample sequenced in a study of cytomegalovirus exposure and HLA in healthy donors. Both 60 Vbeta primers and 13 Jbeta primers went into the PCR. Here immunoSEQ multiplex PCR was the method, and the copy in TCRdb shows in-frame clones only, minus some. In the table there are around 280,000 clones, roughly 90% of which are singletons. Sequenced: PBMCs. These TCRs come from a woman aged 18-30 years in good health and CMV-seronegative.

V gene TRBV10-3 combines with J gene TRBJ2-7; D perhaps matches TRBD2 (5 bases). CDR1 is ENHRY, CDR2 SYGVKD, per germline. CDR3 size: 12 residues. Trimming took off 2 bases at V and 6 bases at J, with 8 bases between the two ends. This CDR3 reads CAISEGRGEQYF. The CDR3 DNA reads TGTGCCATCAGTGAGGGTCGGGGCGAGCAGTACTTC.

The rearrangement uses TRBV4-2 and TRBJ2-1; TRBD1 is a possible D gene (6 bases). CDR3 size: 13 residues. Trimming pared 3 bases from V and 14 bases from J, leaving 17 bases between. Germline V gene sequence: CDR1 LGHNA, CDR2 YNFKEQ. The CDR3 sequence is CASSQDREDGKFF. The CDR3 bases are TGTGCCAGCAGCCAGGACAGAGAAGATGGGAAGTTCTTC.

The table lists this clone with a few counts. The chain links TRBV21-1 to TRBJ1-4; the listed D gene, TRBD1, was not tested against the DNA. TRBV21-1 is annotated as a pseudogene. The CDR3 is 17 amino acids. The CDR3 coding sequence is TGTGCCAGCAGCAAAAGCCTCGCGAGGACAGTTAATTCAAAACTGTTTTTT. Residues: CASSKSLARTVNSKLFF.

This clone was found once. J is TRBJ2-1 and V is TRBV9; tentatively, D is TRBD1 (6 bases). V was cut by 4 bases and J by 5 bases, with 19 bases left in between. The germline CDR1 and CDR2 sequences are SGDLS and YYNGEE. The CDR3 spans 16 residues. CDR3 protein: CASSSREQGFDNEQFF. The CDR3 DNA is TGTGCCAGCAGCTCCCGGGAACAGGGCTTCGACAATGAGCAGTTCTTC.

This rearrangement joins TRBV27 to TRBJ2-7; a possible D gene is TRBD2 (6 bases). The V gene lost 3 bases and the J gene lost 7 bases, with 13 bases spanning the gap. The CDR3 covers 13 residues. Germline CDR1 reads MNHEY; CDR2 reads SMNVEV (reference sequence). The CDR3 sequence: CASSFGGRGEQYF. The CDR3 bases are TGTGCCAGCAGTTTCGGGGGACGCGGGGAGCAGTACTTC.

CDR3 DNA: TGTGCCAGCAGTCCCTGGACAGGGTGGAATGAAAAACTGTTTTTT. Its translation is CASSPWTGWNEKLFF. The V and J genes are TRBV27 and TRBJ1-4, with 8 bases aligning to TRBD1. CDR3 length: 15 residues. In germline, CDR1 is MNHEY, CDR2 SMNVEV (reference sequence). J lost 5 bases, V lost 5 bases, and 7 bases had no gene match.

The chain recombines TRBV5-4 with TRBJ2-3, with TRBD1 as a possible D gene (6 bases). The germline V gene encodes CDR1 SGHNT and CDR2 YYREEE (reference sequence). The V gene lost 0 bases and the J gene lost 4 bases, with 9 bases spanning the gap. This CDR3 spans 14 amino acids. The CDR3 DNA reads TGTGCCAGCAGCTTGGCACAGGGAGCAGATACGCAGTATTTT. It codes for CASSLAQGADTQYF.

CDR3 nucleotides: TGTGCCAGCAGCCTATCACTCGGGACAGGGATCTCACCCCTCCACTTT. Residues: CASSLSLGTGISPLHF. The chain couples TRBV11-2 to TRBJ1-6; 9 nucleotides agree with TRBD1. Germline CDR1 SGHAT, CDR2 FQNNGV. CDR3 length: 16 amino acids. V trimming: 5 bases; J trimming: 10 bases; junction bases outside the gene matches: 12.

V gene TRBV6-5 combines with J gene TRBJ2-4, with TRBD1 as a possible D gene (6 bases). The CDR3 is 16 residues long. Germline V CDR1 and CDR2: MNHEY, SVGAGI. The germline V and J ends were trimmed by 2 bases and 1 base, with 12 bases remaining between them. CDR3 coding DNA: TGTGCCAGCAGTTACCAGGGGCGAGGGGCCAAAAACATTCAGTACTTC. This gives the protein CASSYQGRGAKNIQYF.

The V and J genes are TRBV12-5 and TRBJ1-4; no clear D gene. CDR3 length: 16 residues. Deletions cut 0 bases from V and 4 bases from J, with 12 bases between. The germline gives CDR1 LGHNT, CDR2 FRNRAP. The CDR3 reads CASGLVRSKDNEKLFF. The CDR3 bases are TGTGCTAGTGGTTTGGTACGGTCAAAAGATAATGAAAAACTGTTTTTT.

This chain uses TRBV7-6 with TRBJ2-2; 9 positions match TRBD2. The CDR3 contains 15 residues. Looked up from germline, CDR1 is SGHVS and CDR2 is FNYEAQ. V lost 1 base to trimming and J lost 7 bases; unmatched junction nucleotides: 4. The chain's CDR3 is CASSLGGGANGELFF. The CDR3 nucleotides are TGTGCCAGCAGCTTAGGCGGGGGGGCCAACGGGGAGCTGTTTTTT.

This chain uses TRBV9 with TRBJ2-1; TRBD1 might be the D (5 bases). CDR1 and CDR2 from the germline V gene are SGDLS and YYNGEE. This CDR3 has 15 residues. Trimming left V 4 bases short and J 0 bases short, with 11 bases between. CDR3 residues: CASSSHDSSYNEQFF. The DNA of the CDR3 is TGTGCCAGCAGCTCACACGACAGCTCCTACAATGAGCAGTTCTTC.

For the CDR3, the DNA is TGCGCCAGCAGCTTGGAAGTTAGCGGGGGTGTCTACAATGAGCAGTTCTTC. Protein: CASSLEVSGGVYNEQFF. The chain employs TRBV5-1 and TRBJ2-1; 9 bases map to TRBD2. Germline V gene sequence: CDR1 SGHRS, CDR2 YFSETQ. There are 17 residues in the CDR3. Germline trimming cut 0 bases from V and 3 bases from J; bases unmatched to any gene: 7.

CDR3 in DNA: TGTGCCAGCAGCTTAGCGGGGGGGAGCTCCTACGAGCAGTACTTC. Translation gives CASSLAGGSSYEQYF. The chain combines TRBV7-9 with TRBJ2-7; 7 bases are a match to TRBD2. J gave up 0 bases and V 0 bases, and 2 bases lay outside the gene matches. The germline V gene has CDR1 SEHNR and CDR2 FQNEAQ (reference sequence). The CDR3 contains 15 residues.

This chain connects TRBV5-1 to TRBJ2-2; tentative D call: TRBD1 (6 bases). Germline V lookup: CDR1 SGHRS, CDR2 YFSETQ. The CDR3 has 14 amino acids. The V end was cut by 0 bases, the J end by 7 bases, with 10 bases between. The CDR3 sequence: CASSLDGGGGELFF. The CDR3, as DNA: TGCGCCAGCAGCTTGGATGGGGGCGGCGGGGAGCTGTTTTTT.